What follows is one TCR beta chain and its context. The data originate from a study of PD-L1 blockade in urothelial cancer. The CDR3 is 16 residues long. V dropped 5 bases and J dropped 3 bases, with 19 bases sitting between them. Germline CDR1 and CDR2: SGHAT and FQNNGV. Time point indicated: pretreatment peripheral blood. Libraries were prepared by immunoSEQ multiplex PCR; TCRdb keeps only in-frame clonotypes and omits some of them. The repertoire has over 45,000 clones, 70% to 90% of them found once; the top ten carry approximately 23%. The chain uses TRBV11-2 and TRBJ2-5; maybe TRBD2 (6 bases). Sequencing was performed on PBMCs, taken around atezolizumab (anti-PD-L1) treatment. The TCR was taken from a man in his fifties or sixties with urothelial cancer. The CDR3 region has the DNA TGTGCCAGCAGCCCCTACCACATCGGCGGGGAAGAGACCCAGTACTTC. As protein: CASSPYHIGGEETQYF.